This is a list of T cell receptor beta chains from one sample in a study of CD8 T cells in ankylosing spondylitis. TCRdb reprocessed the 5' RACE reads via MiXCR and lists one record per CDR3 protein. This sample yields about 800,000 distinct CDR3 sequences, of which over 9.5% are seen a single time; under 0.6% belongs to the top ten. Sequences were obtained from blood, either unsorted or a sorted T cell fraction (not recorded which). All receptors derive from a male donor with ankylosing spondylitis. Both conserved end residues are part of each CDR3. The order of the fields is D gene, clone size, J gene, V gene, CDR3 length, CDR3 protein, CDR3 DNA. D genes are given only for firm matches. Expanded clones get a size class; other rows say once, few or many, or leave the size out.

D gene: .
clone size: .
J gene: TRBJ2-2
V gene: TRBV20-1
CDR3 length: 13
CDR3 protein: CSASSTGTGELFF
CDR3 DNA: TGCAGTGCTAGTAGTACGGGCACCGGGGAGCTGTTTTTT

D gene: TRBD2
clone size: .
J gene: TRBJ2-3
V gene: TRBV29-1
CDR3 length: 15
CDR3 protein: CSVEGGSGAVDTQYF
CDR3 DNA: TGCAGCGTTGAAGGGGGTAGCGGGGCCGTAGATACGCAGTATTTT

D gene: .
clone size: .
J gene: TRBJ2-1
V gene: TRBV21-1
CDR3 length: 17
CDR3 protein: CASSTEPGEQVNNEQFF
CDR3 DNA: TGTGCCAGCAGCACGGAACCCGGGGAGCAGGTTAACAATGAGCAGTTCTTC

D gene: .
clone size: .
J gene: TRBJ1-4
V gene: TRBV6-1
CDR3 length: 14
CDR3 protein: CASRGPVENEKLFF
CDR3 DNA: TGTGCCAGCAGGGGTCCAGTGGAGAATGAAAAACTGTTTTTT

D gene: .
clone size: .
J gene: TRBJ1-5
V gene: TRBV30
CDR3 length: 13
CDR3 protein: CAWSVRGSQPQHF
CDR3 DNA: TGTGCCTGGAGTGTGCGGGGTAGCCAGCCCCAGCATTTT

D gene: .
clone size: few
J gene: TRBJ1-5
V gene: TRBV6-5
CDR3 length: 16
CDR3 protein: CASSSLGQGGNQPQHF
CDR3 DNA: TGTGCCAGCAGTTCCCTGGGGCAGGGTGGCAATCAGCCCCAGCATTTT

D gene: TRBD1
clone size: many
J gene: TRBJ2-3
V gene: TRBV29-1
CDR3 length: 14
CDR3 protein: CSVTRGYGTDTQYF
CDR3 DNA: TGCAGCGTGACCAGGGGGTACGGCACAGATACGCAGTATTTT

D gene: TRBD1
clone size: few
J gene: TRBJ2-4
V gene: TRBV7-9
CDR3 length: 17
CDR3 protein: CASSPWTGSMGKNIQYF
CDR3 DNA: TGTGCCAGCAGCCCCTGGACAGGGTCCATGGGAAAAAACATTCAGTACTTC

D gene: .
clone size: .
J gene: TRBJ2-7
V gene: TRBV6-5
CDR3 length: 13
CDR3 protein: CASSTRYTYEQYF
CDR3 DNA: TGTGCCAGCAGTACCCGATACACCTACGAGCAGTACTTC

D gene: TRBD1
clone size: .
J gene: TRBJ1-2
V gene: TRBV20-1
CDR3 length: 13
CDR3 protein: CSATGGSVYGYTF
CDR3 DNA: TGCAGTGCCACAGGGGGCAGCGTCTATGGCTACACCTTC

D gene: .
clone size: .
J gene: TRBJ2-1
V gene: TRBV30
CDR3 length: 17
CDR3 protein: CAWIDGRGRRSYNEQFF
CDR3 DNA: TGTGCCTGGATCGATGGGAGGGGGCGCAGGTCCTACAATGAGCAGTTCTTC

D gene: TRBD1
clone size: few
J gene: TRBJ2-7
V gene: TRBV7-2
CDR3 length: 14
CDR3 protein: CASSFGQVTYEQYF
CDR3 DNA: TGTGCCAGCAGCTTTGGACAGGTAACCTACGAGCAGTACTTC

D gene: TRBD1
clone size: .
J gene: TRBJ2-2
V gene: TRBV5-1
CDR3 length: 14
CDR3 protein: CASSQGAPGGELFF
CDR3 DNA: TGCGCCAGCAGCCAGGGGGCCCCCGGCGGGGAGCTGTTTTTT

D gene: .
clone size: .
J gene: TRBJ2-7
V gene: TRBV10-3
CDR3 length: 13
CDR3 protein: CAISDGRAYEQYF
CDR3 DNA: TGTGCCATCAGTGATGGACGGGCCTACGAGCAGTACTTC

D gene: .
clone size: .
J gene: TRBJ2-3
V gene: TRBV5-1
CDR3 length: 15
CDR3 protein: CASSFPREPTDTQYF
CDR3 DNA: TGCGCCAGCAGCTTCCCCAGGGAGCCCACAGATACGCAGTATTTT

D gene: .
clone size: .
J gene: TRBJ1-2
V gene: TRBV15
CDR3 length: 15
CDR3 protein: CATSRVGGPNYGYTF
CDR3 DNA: TGTGCCACCAGCAGAGTTGGAGGGCCCAACTATGGCTACACCTTC

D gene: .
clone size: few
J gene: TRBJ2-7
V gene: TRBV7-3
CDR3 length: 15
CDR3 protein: CASSFQTENSYEQYF
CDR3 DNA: TGTGCCAGCAGCTTCCAGACCGAGAACTCCTACGAGCAGTACTTC

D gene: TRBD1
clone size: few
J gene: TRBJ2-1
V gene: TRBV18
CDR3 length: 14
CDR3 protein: CASSPLGQGNEQFF
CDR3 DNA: TGTGCCAGCTCACCCTTGGGACAGGGCAATGAGCAGTTCTTC